Below are 13 T cell receptor beta chains sequenced from a single sample in a study of T cells after yellow fever vaccination. TCRdb re-called the 5' RACE reads with MiXCR, one entry per CDR3 protein. The sample consists of 450,000 to 600,000 distinct CDR3 sequences, roughly 13% of them appearing once. The specimen was PBMCs, collected on the day of the yellow fever booster vaccination. The receptors here all came from a man in his thirties or forties who received the YFV17D yellow fever vaccine.

In its sample, this clonotype was seen a few times. V and J are TRBV6-2 or TRBV6-3 and TRBJ2-5, with D possibly being TRBD1 or TRBD2 (5 bases each). The CDR3 spans 13 residues. The V gene lost 9 bases and the J gene lost 10 bases, with 21 bases spanning the gap. Germline assignment: CDR1 MNHEY and CDR2 SVGEGT. CDR3 sequence (DNA): TGTGCCAGTCACCAGTCAGGGACCAGGGACCAGTACTTC. Protein: CASHQSGTRDQYF.

In its sample, this clonotype was seen a few times. The rearrangement joins TRBV7-2 to TRBJ2-7, with 14 bases matching TRBD2. The CDR3 totals 15 residues. The germline CDR1 and CDR2 sequences are SGHTA and FQGNSA. J gave up 7 bases and V 5 bases, and 7 bases lay outside the gene matches. The CDR3 DNA is TGTGCCAGCAGCCCGGGACTAGCGGGAGTAGGGGAGCAGTACTTC. Translated: CASSPGLAGVGEQYF.

Only a few counts were recorded for this clonotype. The V and J genes are TRBV7-2 and TRBJ2-1; TRBD2 might be the D (6 bases). The V gene lost 8 bases and the J gene lost 0 bases, with 14 bases spanning the gap. CDR3 length: 15 amino acids. Per germline, CDR1 SGHTA and CDR2 FQGNSA. The CDR3 protein is CASQGTGGSYNEQFF. CDR3 bases: TGTGCCAGCCAAGGTACCGGGGGCTCCTACAATGAGCAGTTCTTC.

This chain connects TRBV6-2 or TRBV6-3 to TRBJ1-1; TRBD1 matches at 7 bases. With V trimmed by 6 bases and J by 8 bases, 9 bases remained unmatched. Germline V CDR1 and CDR2: MNHEY, SVGEGT. The CDR3 runs to 13 residues. CDR3 protein: CASSQSRTGEAFF. In DNA, the CDR3 is TGTGCCAGCAGCCAAAGTCGGACAGGCGAAGCTTTCTTT.

This clonotype has just a few counts. The J gene is TRBJ2-1, the V gene TRBV27; possibly TRBD1 for D (6 bases). Germline CDR1 and CDR2: MNHEY and SMNVEV (reference sequence). The CDR3 length is 15 residues. The V end was cut by 8 bases, the J end by 7 bases, with 21 bases between. CDR3 DNA sequence: TGTGCCAGCTCCTCTTCTCATGGCAGGGGAAATGAGCAGTTCTTC. Translation gives CASSSSHGRGNEQFF.

In its sample, this clonotype was seen many times. The CDR3 sequence: CAWGAIGNGYTF. The CDR3 nucleotides are TGTGCCTGGGGGGCCATCGGCAATGGCTACACCTTC. V is TRBV30 and J is TRBJ1-2; TRBD1 is a possible D gene (5 bases). V lost 5 bases to trimming and J lost 6 bases, with 13 bases between them. The CDR3 is 12 amino acids. Germline CDR1 reads GTSNPN; CDR2 reads SVGIG (reference sequence).

This clonotype showed up just a few times. The chain has TRBV9 and TRBJ2-1; 8 bases line up with TRBD2. The CDR3 is 14 residues long. V dropped 8 bases and J dropped 8; count of bases not matched to a gene: 12. The germline V gene encodes CDR1 SGDLS and CDR2 YYNGEE. The CDR3 nucleotides read TGTGCCAGTTCCGGGAGGGCCAGGGTTGATGAGCAGTTCTTC. Protein product: CASSGRARVDEQFF. The full variable domain, with the rest looked up from reference TRBV9 and TRBJ2-1, is DSGVTQTPKHLITATGQRVTLRCSPRSGDLSVYWYQQSLDQGLQFLIQYYNGEERAKGNILERFSAQQFPDLHSELNLSSLELGDSALYFCASSGRARVDEQFFGPGTRLTVL.

Only a few counts were recorded for this clonotype. V gene TRBV19 combines with J gene TRBJ2-1; perhaps TRBD2 as D (6 bases). This CDR3 spans 14 amino acids. Germline loops: CDR1 LNHDA, CDR2 SQIVND (reference sequence). V lost 6 bases to trimming and J lost 4 bases, with 13 bases between them. The CDR3 nucleotides read TGTGCCAGTAGAGGCGGGGCGGCGTACAATGAGCAGTTCTTC. Translated: CASRGGAAYNEQFF.

A few counts support this clonotype. This CDR3 fails to terminate in the conserved phenylalanine or tryptophan, so it likely reflects a read error. It is unclear where the CDR3 begins or ends on the DNA, so no DNA is shown, and the CDR3 is as TCRdb lists it. The chain combines TRBV27 with TRBJ2-5; the table assigns TRBD1, which was not confirmed against the DNA. Per germline, CDR1 MNHEY and CDR2 SMNVEV (reference sequence). A total of 11 residues make up the CDR3, ends included. This CDR3 reads CARGPWDRFSH.

This rearrangement joins TRBV11-2 to TRBJ2-1, with no clear D. The CDR3 contains 12 residues. The germline V gene encodes CDR1 SGHAT and CDR2 FQNNGV. V dropped 3 bases and J dropped 5 bases, with 5 bases sitting between them. CDR3 nucleotides: TGTGCCAGCAGCTTTATTAACAATGAGCAGTTCTTC. Its translation is CASSFINNEQFF. The full variable domain, with the rest looked up from reference TRBV11-2 and TRBJ2-1, is EAGVAQSPRYKIIEKRQSVAFWCNPISGHATLYWYQQILGQGPKLLIQFQNNGVVDDSQLPKDRFSAERLKGVDSTLKIQPAKLEDSAVYLCASSFINNEQFFGPGTRLTVL.

This clonotype was counted only a few times. The rearrangement uses TRBV7-2 and TRBJ2-7, with 11 nucleotides matching TRBD2. The CDR3 covers 17 residues. Germline V gene lookup returns CDR1 SGHTA and CDR2 FQGNSA. With V trimmed by 4 bases and J by 0 bases, 8 bases remained unmatched. The CDR3 bases are TGTGCCAGCAGCTCACCTGCCGGGACTAGCGGCTCCTACGAGCAGTACTTC. Its translation is CASSSPAGTSGSYEQYF.

In DNA form, the CDR3 reads TGTGCCAGCAGAGGGGCAGGGACCGGAAACACCATATATTTT. The encoded protein is CASRGAGTGNTIYF. This chain uses TRBV7-2 with TRBJ1-3, with a tentative D call TRBD1 (5 bases). Deletions cut 6 bases from V and 4 bases from J, with 13 bases between. This CDR3 contains 14 residues. Germline V gene sequence: CDR1 SGHTA, CDR2 FQGNSA.

This clonotype was counted a few times. The rearrangement uses TRBV6-1 and TRBJ1-2; 8 nucleotides agree with TRBD1. CDR1 and CDR2 (germline): MNHNS, SASEGT. The CDR3 covers 13 residues. V shed 6 bases, J shed 4 bases, and the junction held 4 bases outside the gene matches. The CDR3 DNA is TGTGCCAGCAGGACAGGGGCAAGCTATGGCTACACCTTC. Protein: CASRTGASYGYTF.